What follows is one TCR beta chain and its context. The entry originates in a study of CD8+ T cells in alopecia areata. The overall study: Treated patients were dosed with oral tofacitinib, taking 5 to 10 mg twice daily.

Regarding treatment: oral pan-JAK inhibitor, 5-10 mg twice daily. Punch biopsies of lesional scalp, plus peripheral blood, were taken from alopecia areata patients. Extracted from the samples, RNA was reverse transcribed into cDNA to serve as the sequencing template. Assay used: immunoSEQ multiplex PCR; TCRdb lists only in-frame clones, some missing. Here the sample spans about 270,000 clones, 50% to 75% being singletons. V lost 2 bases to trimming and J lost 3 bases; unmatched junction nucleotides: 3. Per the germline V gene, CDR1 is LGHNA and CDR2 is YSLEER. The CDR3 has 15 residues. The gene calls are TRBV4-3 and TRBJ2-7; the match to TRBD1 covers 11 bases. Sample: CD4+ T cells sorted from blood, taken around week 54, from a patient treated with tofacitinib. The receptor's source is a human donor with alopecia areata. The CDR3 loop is CASSQTGTGGYEQYF. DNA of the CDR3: TGCGCCAGCAGCCAAACCGGGACAGGGGGCTACGAGCAGTACTTC.